A selection of T cell receptor beta chains follows, all from one sample in a study of cytomegalovirus exposure and HLA in healthy donors. Only in-frame clones appear in the TCRdb table, and some are missing; sequencing was by immunoSEQ multiplex PCR. The sample contains about 180,000 clones, just under 80% of which appear only once. The specimen sequenced was PBMCs. The receptors derive from a woman between 50 and 59 years old in good health and CMV-seropositive. Each CDR3 is given with its conserved first and last residue. D genes are given only for firm matches. Some rows mark clone size as missing; the rest say once, few, many or name a class of expanded clone.

size: -
J: TRBJ2-7
D: TRBD2
V: TRBV5-1
DNA: TGCGCCAGCTACCCGCCGGGACTAGCGGGCGAGCAGTACTTC
CDR3: CASYPPGLAGEQYF

size: -
J: TRBJ2-7
D: TRBD1
V: TRBV18
DNA: TGTGCCAGCTCTGACGGGACAGGGGCCTCCAATGCCGAGCAGTACTTC
CDR3: CASSDGTGASNAEQYF

size: -
J: TRBJ2-3
D: -
V: TRBV7-3
DNA: TGTGCCAGCAGCTTAAGGGAGGCCCGCACAGATACGCAGTATTTT
CDR3: CASSLREARTDTQYF

size: -
J: TRBJ2-7
D: -
V: TRBV5-1
DNA: TGCGCCAGCAGCTTAGGGGCAGGCTCCTACGAGCAGTACTTC
CDR3: CASSLGAGSYEQYF

size: -
J: TRBJ1-6
D: -
V: TRBV10-2
DNA: TGCGCCAGCAGTGAGATGAGGGTCTCCTATAATTCACCCCTCCACTTT
CDR3: CASSEMRVSYNSPLHF

size: -
J: TRBJ2-7
D: TRBD1
V: TRBV27
DNA: TGTGCCAGCAGTTTATCTGGGACAGGGGTTGGCGAGCAGTACTTC
CDR3: CASSLSGTGVGEQYF

size: -
J: TRBJ1-3
D: -
V: TRBV4-1
DNA: TGCGCCAGCAGCCCCGGACAGAGGCTCTCTGGAAACACCATATATTTT
CDR3: CASSPGQRLSGNTIYF

size: -
J: TRBJ2-7
D: -
V: TRBV7-6
DNA: TGTGCCAGCAGCTTAGAGGCAGGGTCCCACGAGCAGTACTTC
CDR3: CASSLEAGSHEQYF

size: -
J: TRBJ2-5
D: TRBD2
V: TRBV6-5
DNA: TGTGCCAGCACTTACTCAGGGCGGGGGAGACAAGAGACCCAGTACTTC
CDR3: CASTYSGRGRQETQYF

size: -
J: TRBJ2-7
D: -
V: TRBV5-1
DNA: TGCGCCAGCAGCCTAACCTACGAGCAGTACTTC
CDR3: CASSLTYEQYF

size: -
J: TRBJ1-1
D: TRBD1
V: TRBV7-9
DNA: TGTGCCAGCAGCCTAAACAGGGGCGGCTTTGGAGCTTTCTTT
CDR3: CASSLNRGGFGAFF

size: -
J: TRBJ2-7
D: TRBD1
V: TRBV27
DNA: TGTGCCAGCAGTTCAAGGACAGGGAGTTACGAGCAGTACTTC
CDR3: CASSSRTGSYEQYF

size: -
J: TRBJ2-3
D: -
V: TRBV6-5
DNA: TGTGCCAGCAGCCCACCTGCGGGGAGTACGCAGTATTTT
CDR3: CASSPPAGSTQYF

size: few
J: TRBJ1-2
D: TRBD1
V: TRBV6-5
DNA: TGTGCCAGCAGTTTTTACAGGGGAGACTATGGCTACACCTTC
CDR3: CASSFYRGDYGYTF

size: -
J: TRBJ2-5
D: -
V: TRBV18
DNA: TGTGCCAGCTCACCACCGTGGCGCGGGGAGGAGACCCAGTACTTC
CDR3: CASSPPWRGEETQYF

size: -
J: TRBJ1-5
D: -
V: TRBV9
DNA: TGTGCCAGCAGCGTAGGGCGGGGGAACCAGCCCCAGCATTTT
CDR3: CASSVGRGNQPQHF

size: -
J: TRBJ2-1
D: -
V: TRBV18
DNA: TGTGCCAGCTCAGCCACCGGGACAACCTACAATGAGCAGTTCTTC
CDR3: CASSATGTTYNEQFF

size: few
J: TRBJ1-5
D: -
V: TRBV5-1
DNA: TGCGCCAGTTCCTTGGGGCAGAGTCGCAATCAGCCCCAGCATTTT
CDR3: CASSLGQSRNQPQHF

size: -
J: TRBJ2-1
D: -
V: TRBV2
DNA: TGTGCCAGCAGTGAAAGGCAGGGGGGGTTCTTC
CDR3: CASSERQGGFF

size: -
J: TRBJ1-5
D: TRBD1
V: TRBV2
DNA: TGTGCTAGCAGTGAAGGGGGGACAGGACGAGTTTTTATCAATCAGCCCCAGCATTTT
CDR3: CASSEGGTGRVFINQPQHF

size: -
J: TRBJ2-5
D: -
V: TRBV5-4
DNA: TGTGCCAGCAGCTTGGTAGCAGGGGTTGGGGAGACCCAGTACTTC
CDR3: CASSLVAGVGETQYF

size: -
J: TRBJ1-1
D: TRBD1
V: TRBV9
DNA: TGTGCCAGCAGCGTAAGGCAGGGGGACACTGAAGCTTTCTTT
CDR3: CASSVRQGDTEAFF

size: -
J: TRBJ2-2
D: TRBD2
V: TRBV6-5
DNA: TGCGCCAGCAGTTATGGCGGGGGCGGGGAGCTGTTTTTT
CDR3: CASSYGGGGELFF

size: -
J: TRBJ2-7
D: TRBD2
V: TRBV19
DNA: TGTGCCAGTAGTATAGGGTCTAGCGGGAACTACGAGCAGTACTTC
CDR3: CASSIGSSGNYEQYF

size: -
J: TRBJ1-5
D: -
V: TRBV29-1
DNA: TGCAGCGTTGAACTGCCAGGAGGGCAGCCCCAGCATTTT
CDR3: CSVELPGGQPQHF

size: -
J: TRBJ1-2
D: TRBD1
V: TRBV19
DNA: TGTGCCAGTAGTACCCTACAGGGGGCCGGCTATGGCTACACCTTC
CDR3: CASSTLQGAGYGYTF

size: -
J: TRBJ2-2
D: TRBD1
V: TRBV6-1
DNA: TGTGCCATCTCCTCGGACAGGACGAACACCGGGGAGCTGTTTTTT
CDR3: CAISSDRTNTGELFF

size: -
J: TRBJ2-7
D: TRBD1
V: TRBV30
DNA: TGTGCCTCGAAGGACAGGGGGCTTAACGAGCAGTACTTC
CDR3: CASKDRGLNEQYF

size: -
J: TRBJ2-7
D: -
V: TRBV5-1
DNA: TGCGCCAGCAGCTTGGGCGCGACTAGTATTACCTACGAGCAGTACTTC
CDR3: CASSLGATSITYEQYF

size: -
J: TRBJ2-3
D: TRBD2
V: TRBV11-1
DNA: TGTGCCAGCAGCTTTCATAGCGGGGGAACAGATACGCAGTATTTT
CDR3: CASSFHSGGTDTQYF

size: -
J: TRBJ2-3
D: TRBD2
V: TRBV5-6
DNA: TGTGCCAGCAGCTTTAGGACTAGCGGGGACACAGATACGCAGTATTTT
CDR3: CASSFRTSGDTDTQYF

size: -
J: TRBJ2-6
D: TRBD2
V: TRBV13
DNA: TGTGCCAGCAGCTTCTGGACTAGCGGGGCGTCTGGGGCCAACGTCCTGACTTTC
CDR3: CASSFWTSGASGANVLTF

size: -
J: TRBJ2-5
D: -
V: TRBV5-1
DNA: TGCGCCAGCAGCTTGGAGGGGGTTGAGACCCAGTACTTC
CDR3: CASSLEGVETQYF

size: few
J: TRBJ2-7
D: TRBD2
V: TRBV4-2
DNA: TGTGCCAGCAGCCAGGGACTAGCGGGGGCCTCTTACGAGCAGTACTTC
CDR3: CASSQGLAGASYEQYF

size: -
J: TRBJ1-1
D: -
V: TRBV5-1
DNA: TGCGCCAGCAGCTTGGCCGTGGGGGCCTTGAACACTGAAGCTTTCTTT
CDR3: CASSLAVGALNTEAFF

size: -
J: TRBJ2-1
D: TRBD2
V: TRBV7-9
DNA: TGTGCCAGCAGCCCAGGACTAGCCCGCAATGAGCAGTTCTTC
CDR3: CASSPGLARNEQFF

size: few
J: TRBJ2-7
D: -
V: TRBV6-5
DNA: TGTGCCAGCAGTTACCGCGGGACCCTCTCCTACGAGCAGTACTTC
CDR3: CASSYRGTLSYEQYF